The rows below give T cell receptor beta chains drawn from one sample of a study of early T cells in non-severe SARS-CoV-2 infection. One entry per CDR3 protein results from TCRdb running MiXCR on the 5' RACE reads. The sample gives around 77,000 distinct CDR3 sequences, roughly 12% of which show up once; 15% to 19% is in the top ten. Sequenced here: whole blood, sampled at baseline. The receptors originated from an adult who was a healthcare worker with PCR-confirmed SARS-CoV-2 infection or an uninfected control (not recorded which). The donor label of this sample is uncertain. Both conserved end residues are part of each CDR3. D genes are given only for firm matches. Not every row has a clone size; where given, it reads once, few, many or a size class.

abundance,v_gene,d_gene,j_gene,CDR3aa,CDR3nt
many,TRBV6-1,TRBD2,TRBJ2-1,CASSRLAGDSTYNEQFF,TGTGCCAGCAGTCGACTAGCGGGAGACTCAACCTACAATGAGCAGTTCTTC
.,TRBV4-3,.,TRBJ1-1,CASSQDVRQNTEAFF,TGCGCCAGCAGCCAAGATGTTAGACAGAACACTGAAGCTTTCTTT
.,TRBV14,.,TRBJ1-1,CASSQAGRMNTEAFF,TGTGCCAGCAGCCAAGCGGGACGGATGAACACTGAAGCTTTCTTT
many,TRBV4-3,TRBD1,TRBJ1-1,CASSQDTGVFAEAFF,TGCGCCAGCAGCCAAGATACAGGGGTCTTCGCTGAAGCTTTCTTT
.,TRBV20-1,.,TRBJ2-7,CSVRGKQGEQYF,TGCAGTGTGCGCGGGAAACAGGGCGAGCAGTACTTC
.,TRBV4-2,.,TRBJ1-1,CASSPPGAAIEAFF,TGTGCCAGCAGCCCACCCGGAGCGGCGATTGAAGCTTTCTTT
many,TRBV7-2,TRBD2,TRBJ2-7,CASSQRTSGGNKQYF,TGTGCCAGCAGCCAACGGACTAGCGGGGGAAATAAGCAGTACTTC
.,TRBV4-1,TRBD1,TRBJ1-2,CASSRRQGRNYGYTF,TGCGCCAGCAGCCGGCGACAGGGAAGGAACTATGGCTACACCTTC
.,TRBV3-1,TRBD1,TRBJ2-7,CASSQGYRGVGGQYF,TGTGCCAGCAGCCAAGGTTACAGGGGGGTCGGTGGGCAGTACTTC
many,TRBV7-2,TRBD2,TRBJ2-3,CASSSRAGFTDTQYF,TGTGCCAGCAGCTCCCGAGCGGGGTTCACAGATACGCAGTATTTT
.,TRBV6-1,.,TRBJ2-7,CASRLNRDSPSYEQYF,TGTGCCAGCAGGCTAAACCGGGACTCTCCCTCCTACGAGCAGTACTTC
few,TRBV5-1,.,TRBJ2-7,CASSLQEVF,TGCGCCAGCAGCCTACAGGAGGTCTTC
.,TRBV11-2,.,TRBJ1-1,CASSFGDSRDTEAFF,TGTGCCAGCAGCTTCGGAGACAGCCGAGATACTGAAGCTTTCTTT